This entry describes one T cell receptor beta chain. TRB was amplified from about 260-540 ng of blood genomic DNA. CDR1 MNHEY and CDR2 SVGEGT come from the germline V gene. The CDR3 spans 14 residues. The V segment lost 2 bases and the J segment 4 bases; nucleotides outside the gene matches: 3. TRB rearrangements were amplified by multiplex PCR with BIOMED2 TRB-A/B primers. TCRdb itself ran the multiplex PCR reads through MiXCR, one entry per CDR3 protein. The data hold nearly 15,000 distinct CDR3 sequences, with around 30% observed a single time. The data derive from a study of T and B cells in COVID-19 patients. About the study: Peripheral blood came from COVID-19 patients with active infection or after recovery.

The V call is TRBV6-2 or TRBV6-3, the J call TRBJ2-3; 7 bases align to TRBD2. Material: blood. This TCR derives from a human donor who had recovered from COVID-19. The DNA of the CDR3 is TGTGCCAGCAGTTACGGTCTAGCGGCAGATACGCAGTATTTT. Protein sequence: CASSYGLAADTQYF.